The 19 T cell receptor beta chains given below trace back to one sample, sequenced in a study of cytomegalovirus exposure and HLA in healthy donors. 13 Jbeta primers and 60 Vbeta primers were used for the PCR. TCRdb keeps only in-frame clones here, not all; method: immunoSEQ multiplex PCR. The sample contains some 130,000 clones, over 70% of which appear only once. Sequenced input: PBMCs. These receptors came from a woman aged 40 to 50 in good health and CMV-seronegative.

This clone was detected only a few times. For the CDR3, the DNA is TGTGCCAGCACGTCGAGGGCGAACACTGAAGCTTTCTTT. It specifies CASTSRANTEAFF. The chain combines TRBV6-6 with TRBJ1-1; D gene unclear. CDR1 and CDR2 (germline): MNHNY, SVGAGI (reference sequence). The CDR3 is 13 amino acids. Trimming cost V 7 bases and J 1 base, with 10 bases left between them.

CDR3 coding DNA: TGTGCCAGCAGTTATCGCCAAATCTCAGGGGACACTGAAGCTTTCTTT. This gives the protein CASSYRQISGDTEAFF. This sequence joins TRBV6-6 and TRBJ1-1; TRBD1 might be the D (6 bases). V was pared by 3 bases and J by 3 bases, with 17 bases between. Germline lookup yields CDR1 MNHNY and CDR2 SVGAGI (reference sequence). The CDR3 is 16 residues long.

The chain is built from TRBV4-3 and TRBJ1-2, with 9 bases fitting TRBD1. This CDR3 is 15 amino acids long. The germline V gene encodes CDR1 LGHNA and CDR2 YSLEER. J gave up 2 bases and V 4 bases, and 5 bases lay outside the gene matches. The CDR3 protein is CASSRSGQGNYGYTF. As DNA, the CDR3 is TGCGCCAGCAGCCGATCCGGACAGGGGAACTATGGCTACACCTTC.

V is TRBV19 and J is TRBJ2-1; no firm D call. V was cut by 5 bases and J by 2 bases, with 10 bases left in between. The CDR3 has 14 amino acids. CDR1 is LNHDA and CDR2 is SQIVND in the germline V gene (reference sequence). The CDR3 is CASSVFQTYNEQFF. In DNA form, the CDR3 reads TGTGCCAGTAGTGTATTCCAGACCTACAATGAGCAGTTCTTC.

As DNA, the CDR3 is TGTGCCACCAGCATTGGTTCGGGGACAGATACGCAGTATTTT. The encoded protein is CATSIGSGTDTQYF. The chain joins TRBV15 to TRBJ2-3; tentative D call: TRBD2 (5 bases). V lost 4 bases and J 3 bases, leaving 11 bases between the germline ends. From germline, CDR1 is LNHNV and CDR2 YYDKDF (reference sequence). This CDR3 spans 14 amino acids. The whole variable domain, remainder taken from reference TRBV15 and TRBJ2-3, is DAMVIQNPRYQVTQFGKPVTLSCSQTLNHNVMYWYQQKSSQAPKLLFHYYDKDFNNEADTPDNFQSRRPNTSFCFLDIRSPGLGDTAMYLCATSIGSGTDTQYFGPGTRLTVL.

The chain combines TRBV5-1 with TRBJ2-6; no definite D call. The CDR3 length is 15 residues. Germline-derived CDR1 and CDR2 are SGHRS and YFSETQ. Trimming left V 5 bases short and J 0 bases short, with 9 bases between. The CDR3 spells CASSPGHSGANVLTF. The CDR3 region has the DNA TGCGCCAGCAGTCCCGGTCACTCTGGGGCCAACGTCCTGACTTTC.

This chain joins TRBV6-6 and TRBJ1-1; 7 nucleotides line up with TRBD1. The germline gives CDR1 MNHNY, CDR2 SVGAGI (reference sequence). The CDR3 runs to 16 residues. V shed 5 bases and J 5 bases; nucleotides not matched to a gene: 14. CDR3 in DNA: TGTGCCAGCAGTCGACAGGGTCGGGCAAGGGGGACTGAAGCTTTCTTT. Translating gives CASSRQGRARGTEAFF.

This clone was seen a few times. Other DNA sequences from this sample encode an identical CDR3 as well. This chain links TRBV7-9 with TRBJ1-6; D perhaps matches TRBD1 (6 bases). CDR3 length: 17 amino acids. V was clipped by 1 base and J by 13 bases, with 23 bases between them. The germline CDR1 and CDR2 sequences are SEHNR and FQNEAQ (reference sequence). The CDR3 loop is CASSLGGGSGRGSPLHF. CDR3 in DNA: TGTGCCAGCAGCTTAGGAGGGGGGAGCGGGAGGGGTTCCCCCCTCCACTTT. The full variable domain, its missing parts supplied by reference TRBV7-9 and TRBJ1-6, is DTGVSQNPRHKITKRGQNVTFRCDPISEHNRLYWYRQTLGQGPEFLTYFQNEAQLEKSRLLSDRFSAERPKGSFSTLEIQRTEQGDSAMYLCASSLGGGSGRGSPLHFGNGTRLTVT.

The chain links TRBV5-4 to TRBJ1-2, with D possibly TRBD1 on 5 matching bases. V lost 4 bases and J 6 bases, leaving 19 bases between the germline ends. The CDR3 contains 15 residues. In germline, CDR1 is SGHNT, CDR2 YYREEE (reference sequence). The CDR3 here is CASSAPGPGLDGYTF. CDR3 in DNA: TGTGCCAGCAGCGCCCCCGGGCCGGGACTGGATGGCTACACCTTC.

This chain links TRBV7-9 with TRBJ2-1; TRBD2 matches 11 bases. V lost 5 bases, J lost 9 bases, and 12 bases stayed unmatched. The CDR3 covers 16 residues. The V gene's germline CDR1 is SEHNR and CDR2 FQNEAQ (reference sequence). CDR3 sequence reads: CASSPRLAGRLGEQFF. The CDR3 DNA is TGTGCCAGCAGCCCCCGACTAGCGGGGCGTTTGGGTGAGCAGTTCTTC.

The chain has TRBV7-9 and TRBJ1-1; D not certain. V was pared by 2 bases and J by 3 bases, with 13 bases between. The CDR3 spans 15 residues. Germline loops: CDR1 SEHNR, CDR2 FQNEAQ (reference sequence). The CDR3 DNA is TGTGCCAGCAGCTTATACCTAACGAGGCACACTGAAGCTTTCTTT. Translating gives CASSLYLTRHTEAFF.

The chain carries TRBV29-1 and TRBJ1-1; 7 bases are shared with TRBD1. The CDR3 is 14 amino acids. V was pared by 4 bases and J by 2 bases, with 7 bases of the junction left unmatched. Germline V gene lookup returns CDR1 SQVTM and CDR2 ANQGSEA. The DNA for the CDR3 is TGCAGCGTTGCGAAGGGGGCCGTTAACACTGAAGCTTTCTTT. As protein: CSVAKGAVNTEAFF.

The rearrangement uses TRBV18 and TRBJ1-2, with D maybe TRBD1 (5 bases). V was clipped by 1 base and J by 3 bases, with 15 bases between them. CDR1 KGHSH and CDR2 LQKENI come from the germline V gene. The CDR3 loop spans 16 amino acids. The CDR3 spells CASSPRLGARDYGYTF. The CDR3, as DNA: TGTGCCAGCTCACCACGTTTAGGGGCCCGGGACTATGGCTACACCTTC.

V gene TRBV9 combines with J gene TRBJ2-3; weak D call: TRBD2 (6 bases). CDR3 length: 16 amino acids. Germline CDR1 SGDLS, CDR2 YYNGEE. The V and J ends lost 4 bases and 0 bases respectively, with 15 bases between them. CDR3 bases: TGTGCCAGCAGCCCACTAGCACTGCTTAGCACAGATACGCAGTATTTT. Translating gives CASSPLALLSTDTQYF.

This chain links TRBV7-8 with TRBJ1-1; D gene unclear. There are 15 residues in the CDR3. Deletions cut 1 base from V and 1 base from J, with 10 bases between. Germline V gene data show CDR1 as SGHVS and CDR2 as FQNEAQ. CDR3: CASSLVTNRNTEAFF. The CDR3 region has the DNA TGTGCCAGCAGCTTAGTCACAAACCGGAACACTGAAGCTTTCTTT.

This chain connects TRBV5-1 to TRBJ1-1; TRBD1 agrees at 9 bases. Germline CDR1 and CDR2: SGHRS and YFSETQ. With 6 bases clipped from V and 3 bases from J, the junction kept 30 bases outside the gene matches. The CDR3 runs to 22 residues. The CDR3 loop is CASTLSQRPIRGTGSRDTEAFF. CDR3 nucleotide sequence: TGCGCCAGCACCTTATCTCAAAGACCTATAAGGGGGACAGGGTCACGGGACACTGAAGCTTTCTTT. The whole variable domain, filled in from reference TRBV5-1 and TRBJ1-1, reads KAGVTQTPRYLIKTRGQQVTLSCSPISGHRSVSWYQQTPGQGLQFLFEYFSETQRNKGNFPGRFSGRQFSNSRSEMNVSTLELGDSALYLCASTLSQRPIRGTGSRDTEAFFGQGTRLTVV.

The chain uses TRBV7-9 and TRBJ1-1, with no clear D. From germline, CDR1 is SEHNR and CDR2 FQNEAQ (reference sequence). The CDR3 covers 13 residues. The ends were cut back, 5 bases at V and 4 bases at J, with 11 bases in the middle. As DNA, the CDR3 is TGTGCCAGCAGCCCTTTGGTCGGCACTGAAGCTTTCTTT. It codes for CASSPLVGTEAFF.

V and J are TRBV6-1 and TRBJ2-2; TRBD2 matches at 12 bases. Germline V lookup: CDR1 MNHNS, CDR2 SASEGT. There are 15 residues in the CDR3. The V gene end was trimmed by 6 bases and the J gene end by 5 bases; junction bases not matched to a gene: 4. The CDR3: CASRTGLAGTGELFF. DNA for the CDR3: TGTGCCAGCAGAACAGGACTAGCGGGGACCGGGGAGCTGTTTTTT.

The chain couples TRBV11-3 to TRBJ2-5, with D perhaps TRBD2 (5 bases). Germline values: CDR1 SGHNT, CDR2 YENEEA. V was shortened by 5 bases and J by 4 bases, with 14 bases between the two germline ends. The CDR3 runs to 14 residues. The CDR3: CASSPPGERETQYF. DNA of the CDR3: TGTGCCAGCAGCCCCCCCGGGGAACGAGAGACCCAGTACTTC.